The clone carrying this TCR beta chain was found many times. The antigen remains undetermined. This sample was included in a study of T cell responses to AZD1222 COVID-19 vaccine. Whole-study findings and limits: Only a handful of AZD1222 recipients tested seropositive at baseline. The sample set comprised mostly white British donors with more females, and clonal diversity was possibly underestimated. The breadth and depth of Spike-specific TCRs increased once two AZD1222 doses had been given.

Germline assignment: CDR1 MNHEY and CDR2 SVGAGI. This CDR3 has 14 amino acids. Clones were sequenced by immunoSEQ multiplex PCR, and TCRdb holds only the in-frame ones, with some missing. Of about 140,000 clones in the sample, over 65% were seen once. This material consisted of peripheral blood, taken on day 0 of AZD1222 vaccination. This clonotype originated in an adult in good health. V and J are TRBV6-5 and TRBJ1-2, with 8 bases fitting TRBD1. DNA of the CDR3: TGTGGAGAACAGGGGGGGTTTGGAAGTGATGGCTACACCTTC. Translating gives CGEQGGFGSDGYTF.